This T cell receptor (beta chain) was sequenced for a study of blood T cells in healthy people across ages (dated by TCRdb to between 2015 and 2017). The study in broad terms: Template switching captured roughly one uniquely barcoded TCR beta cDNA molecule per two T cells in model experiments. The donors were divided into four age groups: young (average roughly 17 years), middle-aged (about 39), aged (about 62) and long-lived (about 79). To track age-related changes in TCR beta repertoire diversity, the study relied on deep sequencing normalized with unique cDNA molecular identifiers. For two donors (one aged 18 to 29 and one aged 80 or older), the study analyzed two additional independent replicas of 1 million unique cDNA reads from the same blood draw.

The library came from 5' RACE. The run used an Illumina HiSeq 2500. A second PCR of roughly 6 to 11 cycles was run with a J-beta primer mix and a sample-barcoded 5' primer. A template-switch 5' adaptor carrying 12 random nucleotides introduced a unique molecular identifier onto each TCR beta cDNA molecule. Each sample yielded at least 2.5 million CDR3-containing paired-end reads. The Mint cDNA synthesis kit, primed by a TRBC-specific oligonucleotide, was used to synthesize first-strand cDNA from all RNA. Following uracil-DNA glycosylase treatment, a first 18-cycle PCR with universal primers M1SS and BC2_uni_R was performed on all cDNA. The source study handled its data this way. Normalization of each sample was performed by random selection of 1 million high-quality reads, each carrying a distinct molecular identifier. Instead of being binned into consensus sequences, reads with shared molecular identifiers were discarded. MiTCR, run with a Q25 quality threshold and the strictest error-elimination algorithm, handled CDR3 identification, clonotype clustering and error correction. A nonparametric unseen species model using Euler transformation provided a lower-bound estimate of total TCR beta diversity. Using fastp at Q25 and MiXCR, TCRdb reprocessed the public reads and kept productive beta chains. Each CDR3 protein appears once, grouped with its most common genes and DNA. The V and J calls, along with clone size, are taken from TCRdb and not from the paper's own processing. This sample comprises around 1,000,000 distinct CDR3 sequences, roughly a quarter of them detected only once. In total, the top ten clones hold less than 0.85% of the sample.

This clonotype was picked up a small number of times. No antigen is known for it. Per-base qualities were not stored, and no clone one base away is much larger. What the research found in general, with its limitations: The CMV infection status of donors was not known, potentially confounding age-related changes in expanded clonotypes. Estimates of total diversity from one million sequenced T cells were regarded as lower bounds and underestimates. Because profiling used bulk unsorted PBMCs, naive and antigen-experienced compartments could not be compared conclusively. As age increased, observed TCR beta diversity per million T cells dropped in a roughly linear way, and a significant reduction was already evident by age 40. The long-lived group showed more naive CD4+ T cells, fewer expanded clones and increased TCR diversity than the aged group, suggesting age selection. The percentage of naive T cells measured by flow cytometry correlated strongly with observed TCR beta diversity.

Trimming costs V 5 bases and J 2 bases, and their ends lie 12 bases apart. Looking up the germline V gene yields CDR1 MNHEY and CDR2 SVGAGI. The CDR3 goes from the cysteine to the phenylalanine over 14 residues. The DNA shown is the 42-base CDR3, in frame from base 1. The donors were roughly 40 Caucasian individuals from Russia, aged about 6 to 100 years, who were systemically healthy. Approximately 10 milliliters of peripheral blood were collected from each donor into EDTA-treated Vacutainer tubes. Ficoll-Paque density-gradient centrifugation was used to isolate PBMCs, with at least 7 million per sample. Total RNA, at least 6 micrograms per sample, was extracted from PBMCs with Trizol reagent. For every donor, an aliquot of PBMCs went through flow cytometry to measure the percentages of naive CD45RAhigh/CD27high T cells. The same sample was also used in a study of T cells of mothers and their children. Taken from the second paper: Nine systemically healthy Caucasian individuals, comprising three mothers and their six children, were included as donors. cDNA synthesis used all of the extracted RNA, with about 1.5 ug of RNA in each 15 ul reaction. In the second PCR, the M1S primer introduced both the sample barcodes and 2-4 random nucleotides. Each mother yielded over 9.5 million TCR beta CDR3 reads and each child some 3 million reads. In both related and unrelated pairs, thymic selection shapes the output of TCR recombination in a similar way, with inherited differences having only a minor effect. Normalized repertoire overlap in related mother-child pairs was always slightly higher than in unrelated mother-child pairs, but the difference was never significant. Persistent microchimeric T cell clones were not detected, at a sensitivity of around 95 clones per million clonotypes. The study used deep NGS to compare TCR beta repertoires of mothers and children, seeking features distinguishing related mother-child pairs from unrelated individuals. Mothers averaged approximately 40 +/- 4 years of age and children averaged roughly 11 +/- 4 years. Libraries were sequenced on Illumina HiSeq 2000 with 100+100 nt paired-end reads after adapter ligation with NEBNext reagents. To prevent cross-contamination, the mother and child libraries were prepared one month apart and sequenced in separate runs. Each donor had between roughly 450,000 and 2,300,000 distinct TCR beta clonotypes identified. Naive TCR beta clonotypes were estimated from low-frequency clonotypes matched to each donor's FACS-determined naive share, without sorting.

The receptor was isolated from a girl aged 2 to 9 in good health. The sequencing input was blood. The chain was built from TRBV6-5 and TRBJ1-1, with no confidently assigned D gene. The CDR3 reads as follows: CASSHELTNTEAFF. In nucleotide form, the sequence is TGTGCCAGCAGTCACGAACTGACCAACACTGAAGCTTTCTTT.